This entry lists 7 T cell receptor beta chains sequenced from one sample in a study of response to subunit inactivated influenza vaccine (dated by TCRdb to 2016 to 2019). Library prep was done by RT-PCR. The instrument given in TCRdb is Illumina HiSeq 2500. TCRdb passed the public sequencing reads through fastp at Q25 and MiXCR, retaining productive beta sequences. Entries are consolidated by CDR3 protein sequence, retaining the most common genes and DNA. Present in this sample are roughly 630,000 distinct CDR3 sequences, less than 15% of which were seen just once. The ten top clones hold 7.6% of the sample. Sequenced here: PBMCs from blood, sampled 14 to 15 days before vaccination. The receptor set was obtained from a man in his forties or fifties who received an inactivated influenza vaccine. Donor details come from another sample of the same person, matched by shared clones.

The chain joins TRBV6-1 to TRBJ1-6; D not resolved. CDR1 and CDR2 from the germline V gene are MNHNS and SASEGT. The V end was cut by 0 bases, the J end by 6 bases, with 9 bases between. The CDR3 totals 15 residues. The CDR3 region has the DNA TGTGCCAGCAGTGAAGCACGGACTTCTAATTCACCCCTCCACTTT. This sequence encodes CASSEARTSNSPLHF.

This sequence joins TRBV5-1 and TRBJ1-1; weak D call: TRBD1 (5 bases). Trimming left V 1 base short and J 1 base short, with 11 bases between. CDR3 size: 15 residues. In germline, CDR1 is SGHRS, CDR2 YFSETQ. DNA of the CDR3: TGCGCCAGCAGCTTGAGCCCCGGGGGGAACACTGAAGCTTTCTTT. Translated: CASSLSPGGNTEAFF.

This chain links TRBV12-3 or TRBV12-4 with TRBJ2-7; D gene ambiguous. Between the trimmed V and J ends, which lost 0 bases and 0 bases, there was a span of 12 bases. The CDR3 is 16 residues long. The CDR3 DNA sequence: TGTGCCAGCAGTTTAGCGCTACTATTTAGCTCCTACGAGCAGTACTTC. Translated, it gives CASSLALLFSSYEQYF.

The chain joins TRBV29-1 to TRBJ2-5; maybe TRBD1 (6 bases). Deletions cut 7 bases from V and 4 bases from J, with 13 bases between. The CDR3 runs 12 residues. Per germline, CDR1 SQVTM and CDR2 ANQGSEA. The CDR3 nucleotides are TGCAGCGCTATGACAGGCGGAGAGACCCAGTACTTC. Translating gives CSAMTGGETQYF.

Many counts were recorded for this clonotype. The chain couples TRBV12-3 or TRBV12-4 to TRBJ2-1; D unclear. The CDR3 covers 14 residues. V lost 7 bases, J lost 6 bases, and 16 bases lay in between. The CDR3: CASTPSHLTNEQFF. CDR3 DNA sequence: TGTGCCAGCACGCCCTCACACTTGACCAATGAGCAGTTCTTC.

This clonotype came up a few times. The chain joins TRBV7-9 to TRBJ2-1; D tentatively reads TRBD1 or TRBD2 (5 bases each). Deletions cut 0 bases from V and 1 base from J, with 13 bases between. This CDR3 has 17 amino acids. The V gene's germline CDR1 is SEHNR and CDR2 FQNEAQ (reference sequence). The CDR3 here is CASSLALWDPSYNEQFF. The CDR3 DNA follows: TGTGCCAGCAGCTTAGCGTTGTGGGACCCATCCTACAATGAGCAGTTCTTC.

This clonotype was detected a few times. The chain couples TRBV20-1 to TRBJ1-2; D unclear. Germline V gene sequence: CDR1 DFQATT, CDR2 SNEGSKA (reference sequence). The length of the CDR3 is 10 residues. V was shortened by 3 bases and J by 7 bases, with 6 bases between the two germline ends. The CDR3 nucleotides read TGCAGTGCTAGTCGTCTTGGCTACACCTTC. Its protein product is CSASRLGYTF.